The 19 T cell receptor beta chains in this list originate from one sample, sequenced in a study of monozygotic twins with inflammatory bowel disease (dated 2019 in TCRdb). The method was 5' RACE. The sample was run on an Illumina HiSeq 2500. After reprocessing by TCRdb, each CDR3 protein sequence is one entry, and no DNA is given. This sample's table carries 200,000 to 250,000 distinct CDR3 sequences. In total, the top ten clones hold roughly 8% of the sample. The sequenced sample was blood. These receptors were collected from a human donor with ulcerative colitis or Crohn's disease, or a healthy co-twin of an affected twin (not recorded which).

The chain couples TRBV7-2 to TRBJ1-4; TCRdb reports TRBD1, a call that lacks DNA to check it against. Germline V gene lookup returns CDR1 SGHTA and CDR2 FQGNSA. This CDR3 has 16 residues. The CDR3 here is CASSAAGLATNEKLFF. Together with reference TRBV7-2 and TRBJ1-4, the CDR3 gives the full variable domain: GAGVSQSPSNKVTEKGKDVELRCDPISGHTALYWYRQSLGQGLEFLIYFQGNSAPDKSGLPSDRFSAERTGGSVSTLTIQRTQQEDSAVYLCASSAAGLATNEKLFFGSGTQLSVL.

V is TRBV7-9 and J is TRBJ1-5. CDR1 is SEHNR, CDR2 FQNEAQ, per germline (reference sequence). This CDR3 spans 14 amino acids. CDR3: CASSLGMDGQPQHF.

The gene calls are TRBV10-3 and TRBJ1-2; TCRdb names TRBD1, which stays unverified in the absence of DNA. Germline values: CDR1 ENHRY, CDR2 SYGVKD. The CDR3 loop spans 16 amino acids. The chain's CDR3 is CAISDLLDSQNDGYTF.

The chain links TRBV6-5 to TRBJ2-3. There are 12 residues in the CDR3. Germline CDR1 and CDR2: MNHEY and SVGAGI. CDR3 in amino acids: CASSSTTDTQYF.

The rearrangement uses TRBV5-1 and TRBJ2-3; TCRdb outputs TRBD2, but without DNA this stays unchecked. This CDR3 comprises 16 residues. The germline gives CDR1 SGHRS, CDR2 YFSETQ. The CDR3 reads CASSSNSGRSTDTQYF.

V is TRBV5-5 and J is TRBJ1-2; TCRdb selects TRBD1, and the lack of DNA leaves this call unchecked. The germline V gene encodes CDR1 SGHKS and CDR2 YYEKEE (reference sequence). This CDR3 region has 13 residues. The CDR3 here is CASSPLQVYGYTF.

The chain joins TRBV5-1 to TRBJ1-1. Germline V gives CDR1 SGHRS, CDR2 YFSETQ. The CDR3 has 14 residues. Here the CDR3 reads CASSREGWNTEAFF.

The chain recombines TRBV7-2 with TRBJ1-2; the TRBD1 assignment by TCRdb is unverifiable without DNA. The germline V gene encodes CDR1 SGHTA and CDR2 FQGNSA. The CDR3 loop spans 16 amino acids. This CDR3 reads CASSFRGQGSHYGYTF.

This rearrangement joins TRBV30 to TRBJ2-7. Germline-derived CDR1 and CDR2 are GTSNPN and SVGIG (reference sequence). CDR3 length: 11 amino acids. The CDR3 here is CALKNDVEQYF.

The chain combines TRBV11-3 with TRBJ2-1; as DNA is missing, the TRBD1 call by TCRdb cannot be tested. The CDR3 covers 15 residues. Germline-derived CDR1 and CDR2 are SGHNT and YENEEA. CDR3 sequence: CASSFEGGDYNEQFF.

The chain is built from TRBV4-1 and TRBJ2-5; with no DNA, the TCRdb D assignment of TRBD2 cannot be verified. The CDR3 is 19 amino acids. Germline CDR1 is MGHRA and CDR2 is YSYEKL. CDR3 loop: CASSQDQASGGPGEETQYF.

The CDR3 protein is CSAGGTGLENEQFF. J is TRBJ2-1 and V is TRBV20-1; TCRdb lists TRBD2, though no DNA is available to test this call. The CDR3 consists of 14 residues. Germline V lookup: CDR1 DFQATT, CDR2 SNEGSKA (reference sequence).

The V gene is TRBV11-1, the J gene TRBJ2-2; TCRdb's D gene call, TRBD2, goes unchecked for lack of DNA. This CDR3 comprises 18 residues. Looked up from germline, CDR1 is SGHAT and CDR2 is FQDESV (reference sequence). This CDR3 reads CASSLKLAGGMNTGELFF.

This sequence joins TRBV5-4 and TRBJ2-1; TCRdb's assignment of TRBD2 cannot be checked, as there is no DNA. The CDR3 totals 15 residues. The germline CDR1 and CDR2 sequences are SGHNT and YYREEE (reference sequence). CDR3 residues: CASSHGTSVPNEQFF.

This chain uses TRBV30 with TRBJ1-4. The CDR3 is made up of 13 amino acids. Germline V gives CDR1 GTSNPN, CDR2 SVGIG (reference sequence). CDR3 loop: CAWEGQPGEKLFF.

The chain recombines TRBV2 with TRBJ2-3; TCRdb reports TRBD2, a call that lacks DNA to check it against. Germline lookup yields CDR1 SNHLY and CDR2 FYNNEI. The CDR3 sequence is 12 residues long. CDR3: CAWIVGLDTQYF.

V is TRBV29-1 and J is TRBJ2-3; the D call from TCRdb, TRBD2, cannot be confirmed without DNA. The germline gives CDR1 SQVTM, CDR2 ANQGSEA. The length of the CDR3 is 15 residues. This chain's CDR3 is CSVVGGRPSTDTQYF.

The J gene is TRBJ2-4, the V gene TRBV12-5; the D call of TRBD1 rests on TCRdb alone, since no DNA is present to check it. This CDR3 region has 15 residues. Per germline, CDR1 LGHNT and CDR2 FRNRAP. CDR3 sequence: CASGFVQGEGNIQYF.

The chain carries TRBV19 and TRBJ1-2. Per the germline V gene, CDR1 is LNHDA and CDR2 is SQIVND (reference sequence). CDR3 size: 14 residues. This chain's CDR3 is CASSVADGVWGYTF.